One sample yielded the 5 T cell receptor beta chains listed below, sequenced in a study of T cell changes during pregnancy in multiple sclerosis. Clones were sequenced by immunoSEQ multiplex PCR, and TCRdb holds only the in-frame ones, with some missing. Of just under 100,000 clones in the sample, approximately 95% were seen once. Source: peripheral blood, taken after pregnancy. The receptors were sampled from a female donor with multiple sclerosis, enrolled in a pregnancy study.

The chain recombines TRBV10-3 with TRBJ2-1, with 9 nucleotides matching TRBD2. Germline lookup yields CDR1 ENHRY and CDR2 SYGVKD. The CDR3 is made up of 14 amino acids. V lost 10 bases to trimming and J lost 5 bases; unmatched junction nucleotides: 9. The CDR3 DNA follows: TGTGCCACCCCCCAGCGGGAGGAGGACAATGAGCAGTTCTTC. Protein sequence: CATPQREEDNEQFF.

The chain joins TRBV2 to TRBJ2-1; the match to TRBD2 covers 12 bases. CDR1 is SNHLY, CDR2 FYNNEI, per germline. With V trimmed by 8 bases and J by 3 bases, 14 bases remained unmatched. The CDR3 is made up of 18 amino acids. CDR3 coding DNA: TGTGCCAGCCAAGAAAGGCTAGCGGGAGGGCCTCGCTACAATGAGCAGTTCTTC. Translated, it gives CASQERLAGGPRYNEQFF.

V and J are TRBV28 and TRBJ2-1; 9 bases agree with TRBD2. CDR3 size: 16 residues. The junction had 9 bases not matched to a gene; V was cut back by 2 bases and J by 7 bases. CDR1 and CDR2 from the germline V gene are MDHEN and SYDVKM. The CDR3: CASSLRLSGSRNEQFF. CDR3 DNA sequence: TGTGCCAGCAGTTTACGACTTAGCGGGAGTAGGAATGAGCAGTTCTTC.

The chain joins TRBV5-1 to TRBJ2-5, with 10 bases lining up with TRBD2. In germline, CDR1 is SGHRS, CDR2 YFSETQ. Unmatched junction bases numbered 3, after V lost 3 bases and J lost 1 base. CDR3 length: 15 amino acids. In DNA, the CDR3 is TGCGCCAGCAGCTCTAGCGGGAGTCCCCAAGAGACCCAGTACTTC. Translated, it gives CASSSSGSPQETQYF. Using reference TRBV5-1 and TRBJ2-5 for the parts outside the CDR3, the full variable domain is KAGVTQTPRYLIKTRGQQVTLSCSPISGHRSVSWYQQTPGQGLQFLFEYFSETQRNKGNFPGRFSGRQFSNSRSEMNVSTLELGDSALYLCASSSSGSPQETQYFGPGTRLLVL.

The V and J genes are TRBV9 and TRBJ1-2; 10 bases map to TRBD1. With V trimmed by 4 bases and J by 12 bases, 9 bases remained unmatched. CDR3 length equals 13 residues. Looked up from germline, CDR1 is SGDLS and CDR2 is YYNGEE. CDR3 DNA: TGTGCCAGCAGCCCTACAGGACAGGGGGAGAACACCTTC. This encodes CASSPTGQGENTF.